Shown below are 8 T cell receptor beta chains from a single sample sequenced in a study of response to subunit inactivated influenza vaccine. From the RT-PCR reads, TCRdb called clonotypes with MiXCR, one entry per CDR3 protein. This sample has 400,000 to 650,000 distinct CDR3 sequences, with about 7.2% found just once. The material was PBMCs from blood, obtained less than 25 months after vaccination. Every receptor here comes from a man aged 50 to 75 who received an inactivated influenza vaccine.

A few counts support this clonotype. V is TRBV7-2 and J is TRBJ1-6, with a possible D match to TRBD1 (5 bases). Trimming stripped 5 bases from V and 7 bases from J, with 15 bases between. The CDR3 has 15 residues. In germline, CDR1 is SGHTA, CDR2 FQGNSA. In DNA form, the CDR3 reads TGTGCCAGCAGCAAAGCCGGGACTATGAATTCACCCCTCCACTTT. Translation: CASSKAGTMNSPLHF.

This clonotype has only a few counts. The J gene is TRBJ2-3, the V gene TRBV4-2; no firm D call. This CDR3 is built from 16 residues. V lost 1 base and J 3 bases, leaving 14 bases between the germline ends. Germline V gene sequence: CDR1 LGHNA, CDR2 YNFKEQ. CDR3 coding DNA: TGTGCCAGCAGCCAAGGGGTCAGTAAGGAGACAGATACGCAGTATTTT. This gives the protein CASSQGVSKETDTQYF.

V usage is TRBV9 and J usage is TRBJ1-4; D unresolved. V was pared by 3 bases and J by 7 bases, with 16 bases between. Germline V CDR1 and CDR2: SGDLS, YYNGEE. The CDR3 is made up of 15 amino acids. The CDR3 bases are TGTGCCAGCAGCGCCCGACCCCAGAAGGGTGAAAAACTGTTTTTT. Its translation is CASSARPQKGEKLFF.

This clonotype has at least ten counts. The J gene is TRBJ2-2, the V gene TRBV29-1, with 7 bases that match TRBD2. Germline CDR1 reads SQVTM; CDR2 reads ANQGSEA. The trim removed 4 bases at V and 0 bases at J, leaving 8 bases unmatched. The CDR3 extends over 16 amino acids. DNA for the CDR3: TGCAGCGTTGGCCTAGCGGACTACGCGAACACCGGGGAGCTGTTTTTT. As protein: CSVGLADYANTGELFF.

This rearrangement joins TRBV5-1 to TRBJ1-2, with no clear D. Trimming shortened V by 4 bases and J by 2 bases, and 6 bases separated the two germline ends. In germline, CDR1 is SGHRS, CDR2 YFSETQ. The CDR3 has 12 amino acids. CDR3 sequence: CASSDGNYGYTF. The CDR3 DNA follows: TGCGCCAGCAGCGATGGAAACTATGGCTACACCTTC. The entire variable domain, with the rest obtained from reference TRBV5-1 and TRBJ1-2, is as follows: KAGVTQTPRYLIKTRGQQVTLSCSPISGHRSVSWYQQTPGQGLQFLFEYFSETQRNKGNFPGRFSGRQFSNSRSEMNVSTLELGDSALYLCASSDGNYGYTFGSGTRLTVV.

The chain is built from TRBV10-3 and TRBJ2-1; TRBD2 matches 7 bases. From germline, CDR1 is ENHRY and CDR2 SYGVKD. Trimming took 8 bases from V and 6 from J; bases not matched to a gene: 16. This CDR3 is 16 amino acids long. The CDR3 sequence is CAIGGGGGPFPNEQFF. CDR3 coding DNA: TGTGCCATCGGGGGTGGGGGAGGGCCCTTTCCCAATGAGCAGTTCTTC.

This clonotype has a count of ten or more. The genes are TRBV9 and TRBJ2-2; D is unresolved. This CDR3 is built from 13 residues. V lost 3 bases to trimming and J lost 1 base, with 4 bases between them. Per germline, CDR1 SGDLS and CDR2 YYNGEE. The CDR3 region is CASSAQNTGELFF. In nucleotides, the CDR3 is TGTGCCAGCAGCGCGCAGAACACCGGGGAGCTGTTTTTT.

The rearrangement links TRBV30 to TRBJ2-2; D not certain. Germline V gene data show CDR1 as GTSNPN and CDR2 as SVGIG (reference sequence). V was pared by 3 bases and J by 6 bases, with 11 bases between. The length of the CDR3 is 13 residues. CDR3 region: CAWSKRLAGELFF. The DNA of the CDR3 is TGTGCCTGGAGCAAACGTCTGGCCGGGGAGCTGTTTTTT.